The sequence of this TCR beta chain was determined in a study of Tregs in tolerant kidney transplant recipients. Study-wide context: Mixed chimerism was transient after nonmyeloablative marrow transplants from related graft donors.

Study conclusions and caveats: No direct test of biological reproducibility was done here.

Unstimulated regulatory T cells (CD4+CD25+CD127-), CD4+CD25- non-regulatory cells, CD4 and CD8 cells were FACS-sorted from thawed PBMCs. The protocol was immunoSEQ multiplex PCR, while the TCRdb copy is restricted to in-frame clones and leaves out a portion. The repertoire holds about 110,000 clones, with 90% as singletons. The CDR3 covers 20 residues. In regard to this clone: Its antigen remains unknown.

The clonotype originates from a human donor who received a combined kidney and bone marrow transplant. The chain joins TRBV1 to TRBJ2-1; the table's D gene call, TRBD2, was not cross checked with the DNA. TRBV1 is recorded as a pseudogene. The specimen comprised CD4+ T cells from blood, sampled before the transplant. CDR3 amino acids: CTSSPHSGTSGGLVWDEQFF. CDR3 sequence (DNA): TGCACCAGCAGCCCCCATTCCGGGACTAGCGGGGGGTTAGTCTGGGATGAGCAGTTCTTC.